Included here is one T cell receptor beta chain sequence, with context. What this receptor recognizes is not known. The record has no base qualities; no much larger clone is one base away. Counted from cysteine to phenylalanine, this CDR3 has 18 amino acids. The entry retains the CDR3 DNA only, 54 bases that are in frame from base 1. V sheds 2 bases and J sheds 2 bases, leaving 22 bases between their ends. The germline V gene (reference sequence) supplies CDR1 SGHNT and CDR2 YYREEE. TCRbeta CDR3 regions were amplified from genomic DNA by means of the immunoSEQ Assay, a bias-controlled multiplex PCR. As for how the authors treated the data: The number of nucleated cells in each sample was estimated from the amplification of reference gene primers within the assay. To quantify the absolute abundance of each unique TCRbeta CDR3 rearrangement, sequence reads were collapsed and filtered. For each sample, productive Simpson clonality was calculated by taking the square root of Simpson's diversity index across productive rearrangements. Here the immuneACCESS table is served through TCRdb, limited to in-frame sequences with V and J called. Missing clones are a known gap in these copies; in checked studies unresolved V genes cover under half, and the rest lacks a known reason. From that table come the V and J calls and clone size; the DNA was used to work out D and trimming. The sample table shows about 190,000 clones, and over 75% are seen once. The ten largest clones capture roughly 12% of the sample.

Collaborating institutions collected whole blood in K2EDTA tubes following their own protocols. For TCRbeta analysis, collaborators shipped samples in one of three forms: frozen whole blood, isolated PBMCs, or DNA extracted from either of those sample types. The sample belongs to a study of blood T cell repertoires in COVID-19 (dated by TCRdb to 2019 to 2021). With regard to the full study: The collaborator samples originated in the United States, Italy and Spain and spanned the acute and convalescent phases of COVID-19. The prospective study material was composed of cDNA or gDNA derived from T cells, B-cell-depleted T cells, or PBMCs. Deeply sampled blood TCRbeta repertoires from subjects exposed to, actively infected with, or recovered from COVID-19 were included in the dataset. The repertoires were released in a freely available public database intended as a resource for research on the immune response to SARS-CoV-2. Samples came from the ongoing ImmuneRACE study (first 160 participants) plus 1,254 subjects from 6 global collaborators. A de-identified subject ID, COVID-19 status, age in years and sex were almost always included in the sample metadata. Where available, HLA class I and class II types were taken from metadata supplied by the sample provider and were not determined by assay-based typing.

The full study reports these points: How much clinical and demographic metadata was included differed by source and by participant, and the metadata was provided uncurated.

Sequenced: peripheral blood. The V and J genes are TRBV5-4 and TRBJ1-2; TRBD1 might be the D gene, on 6 matching bases. The clonotype comes from a woman in her forties or fifties with acute or convalescent COVID-19. At the DNA level, the sequence is TGTGCCAGCAGCTTAACGGGGACAACCAGACTAAGAAACTATGGCTACACCTTC. The encoded protein is CASSLTGTTRLRNYGYTF.